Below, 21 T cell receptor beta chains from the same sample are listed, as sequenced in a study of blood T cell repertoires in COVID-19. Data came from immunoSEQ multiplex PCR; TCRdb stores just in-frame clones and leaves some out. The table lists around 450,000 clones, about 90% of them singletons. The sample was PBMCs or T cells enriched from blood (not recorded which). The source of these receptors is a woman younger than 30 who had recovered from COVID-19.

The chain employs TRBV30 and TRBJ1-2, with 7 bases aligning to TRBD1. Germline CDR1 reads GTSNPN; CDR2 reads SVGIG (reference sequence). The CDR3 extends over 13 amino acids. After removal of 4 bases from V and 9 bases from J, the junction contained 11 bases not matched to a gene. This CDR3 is CAWTPGGGQSYTF. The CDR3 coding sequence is TGTGCCTGGACCCCGGGGGGGGGACAGAGCTACACCTTC.

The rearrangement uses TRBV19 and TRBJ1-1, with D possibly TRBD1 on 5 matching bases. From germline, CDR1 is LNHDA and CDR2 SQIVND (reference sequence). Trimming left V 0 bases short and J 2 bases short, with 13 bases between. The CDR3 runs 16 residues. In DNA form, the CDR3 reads TGTGCCAGTAGTATAGACCCCTGGAGGGGAAACACTGAAGCTTTCTTT. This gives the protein CASSIDPWRGNTEAFF.

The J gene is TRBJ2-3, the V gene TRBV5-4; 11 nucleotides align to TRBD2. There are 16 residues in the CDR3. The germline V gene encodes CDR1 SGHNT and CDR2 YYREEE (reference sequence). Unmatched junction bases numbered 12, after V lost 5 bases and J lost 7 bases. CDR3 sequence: CASSQFSGGAPNTQYF. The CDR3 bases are TGTGCCAGCAGTCAGTTTAGCGGGGGGGCCCCTAATACGCAGTATTTT. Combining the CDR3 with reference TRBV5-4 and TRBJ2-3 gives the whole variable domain ETGVTQSPTHLIKTRGQQVTLRCSSQSGHNTVSWYQQALGQGPQFIFQYYREEENGRGNFPPRFSGLQFPNYSSELNVNALELDDSALYLCASSQFSGGAPNTQYFGPGTRLTVL.

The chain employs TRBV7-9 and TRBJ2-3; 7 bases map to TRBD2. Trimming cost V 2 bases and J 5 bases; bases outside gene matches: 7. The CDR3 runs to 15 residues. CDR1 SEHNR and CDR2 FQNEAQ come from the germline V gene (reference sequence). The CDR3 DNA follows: TGTGCCAGCAGCTTAACCGGGGGGTTCCGAGATACGCAGTATTTT. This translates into CASSLTGGFRDTQYF.

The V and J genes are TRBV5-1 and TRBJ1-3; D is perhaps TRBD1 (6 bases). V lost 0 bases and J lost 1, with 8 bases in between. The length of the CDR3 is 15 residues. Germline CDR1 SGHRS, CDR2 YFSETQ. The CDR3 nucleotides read TGCGCCAGCAGCTTGGATGGGACATCTGGAAACACCATATATTTT. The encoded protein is CASSLDGTSGNTIYF.

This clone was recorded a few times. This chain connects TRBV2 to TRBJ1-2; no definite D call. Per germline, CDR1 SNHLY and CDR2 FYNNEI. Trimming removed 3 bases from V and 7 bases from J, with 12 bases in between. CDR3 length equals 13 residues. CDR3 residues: CASSEGRVAGYTF. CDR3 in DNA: TGTGCCAGCAGTGAGGGGAGGGTGGCTGGCTACACCTTC.

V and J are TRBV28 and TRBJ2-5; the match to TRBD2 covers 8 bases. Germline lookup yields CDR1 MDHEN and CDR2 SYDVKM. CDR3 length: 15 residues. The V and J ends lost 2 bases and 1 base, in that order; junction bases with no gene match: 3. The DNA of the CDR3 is TGTGCCAGCAGTTTAGAAGGGACTAGCCAAGAGACCCAGTACTTC. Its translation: CASSLEGTSQETQYF.

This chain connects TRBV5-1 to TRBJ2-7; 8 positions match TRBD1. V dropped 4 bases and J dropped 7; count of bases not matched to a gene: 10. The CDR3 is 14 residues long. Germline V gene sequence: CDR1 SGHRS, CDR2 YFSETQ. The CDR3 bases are TGCGCCAGCAGCACGGGACAGGTCGCTTCGGAGCAGTACTTC. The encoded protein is CASSTGQVASEQYF.

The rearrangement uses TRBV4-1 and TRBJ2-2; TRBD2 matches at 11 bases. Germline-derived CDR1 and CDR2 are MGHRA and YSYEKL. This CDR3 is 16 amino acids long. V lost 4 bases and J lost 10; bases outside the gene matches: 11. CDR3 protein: CASSLKTSGVLEELFF. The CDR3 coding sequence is TGCGCCAGCAGCCTCAAGACTAGCGGGGTTCTGGAGGAGCTGTTTTTT.

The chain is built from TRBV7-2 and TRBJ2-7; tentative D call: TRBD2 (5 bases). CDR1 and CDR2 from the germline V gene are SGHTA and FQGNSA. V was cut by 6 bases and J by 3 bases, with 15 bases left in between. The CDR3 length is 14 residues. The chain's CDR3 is CASSRSGSGYEQYF. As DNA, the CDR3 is TGTGCCAGCAGTAGAAGCGGTTCTGGCTACGAGCAGTACTTC.

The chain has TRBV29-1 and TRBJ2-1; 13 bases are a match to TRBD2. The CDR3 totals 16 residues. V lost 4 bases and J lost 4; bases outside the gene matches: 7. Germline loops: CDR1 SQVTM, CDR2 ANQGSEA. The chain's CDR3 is CSVAGLAGVGYNEQFF. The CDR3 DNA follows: TGCAGCGTTGCCGGACTAGCGGGGGTGGGGTACAATGAGCAGTTCTTC.

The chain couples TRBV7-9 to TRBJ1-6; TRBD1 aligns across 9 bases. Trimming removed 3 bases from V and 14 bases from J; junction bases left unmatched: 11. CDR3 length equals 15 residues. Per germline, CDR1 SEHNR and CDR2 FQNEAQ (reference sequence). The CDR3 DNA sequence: TGTGCCAGCAGCTTCTGGACAGGGGTGGAAGAAACCCTCCACTTT. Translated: CASSFWTGVEETLHF.

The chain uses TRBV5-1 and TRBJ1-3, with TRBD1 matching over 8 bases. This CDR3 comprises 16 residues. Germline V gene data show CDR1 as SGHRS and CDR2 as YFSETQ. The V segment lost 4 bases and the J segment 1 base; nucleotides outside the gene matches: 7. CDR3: CASSPAWDRSGNTIYF. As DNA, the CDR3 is TGCGCCAGCAGCCCTGCGTGGGACAGGTCTGGAAACACCATATATTTT.

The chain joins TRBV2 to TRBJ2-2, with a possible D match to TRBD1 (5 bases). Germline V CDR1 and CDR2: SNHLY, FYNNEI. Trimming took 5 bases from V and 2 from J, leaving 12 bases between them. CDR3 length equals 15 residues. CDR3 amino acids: CASSSRTGNTGELFF. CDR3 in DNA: TGTGCCAGCAGTTCGAGAACAGGAAACACCGGGGAGCTGTTTTTT.

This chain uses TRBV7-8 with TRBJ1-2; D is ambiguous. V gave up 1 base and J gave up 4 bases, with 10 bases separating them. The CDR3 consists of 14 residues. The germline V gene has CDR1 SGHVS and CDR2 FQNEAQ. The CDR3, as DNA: TGTGCCAGCAGCTTAGAGGCAGGCATCTATGGCTACACCTTC. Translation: CASSLEAGIYGYTF.

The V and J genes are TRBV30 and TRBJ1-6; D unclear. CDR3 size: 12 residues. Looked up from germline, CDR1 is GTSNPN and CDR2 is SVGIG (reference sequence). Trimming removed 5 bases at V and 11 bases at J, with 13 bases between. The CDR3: CAWQEENAPLHF. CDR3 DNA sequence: TGTGCCTGGCAAGAGGAGAACGCACCCCTCCACTTT.

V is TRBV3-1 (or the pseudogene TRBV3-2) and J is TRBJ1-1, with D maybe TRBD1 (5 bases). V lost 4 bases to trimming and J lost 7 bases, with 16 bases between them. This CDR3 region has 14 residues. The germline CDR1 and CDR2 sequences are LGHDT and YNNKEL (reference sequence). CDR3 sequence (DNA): TGTGCCAGCAGCCCCAGCTCAGGGAGGGTTGAAGCTTTCTTT. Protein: CASSPSSGRVEAFF.

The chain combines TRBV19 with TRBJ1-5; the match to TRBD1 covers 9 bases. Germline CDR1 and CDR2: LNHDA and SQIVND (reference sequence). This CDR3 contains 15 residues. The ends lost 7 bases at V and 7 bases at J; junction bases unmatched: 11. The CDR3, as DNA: TGTGCCAGTACTCCCGGGACAGGGTGGGGCCAGCCCCAGCATTTT. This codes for CASTPGTGWGQPQHF.

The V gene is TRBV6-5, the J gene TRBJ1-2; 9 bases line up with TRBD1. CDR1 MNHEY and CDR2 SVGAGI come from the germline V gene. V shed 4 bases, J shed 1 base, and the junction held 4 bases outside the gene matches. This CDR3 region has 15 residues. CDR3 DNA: TGTGCCAGCAGTTCAACAGGGGGCATTAACTATGGCTACACCTTC. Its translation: CASSSTGGINYGYTF.

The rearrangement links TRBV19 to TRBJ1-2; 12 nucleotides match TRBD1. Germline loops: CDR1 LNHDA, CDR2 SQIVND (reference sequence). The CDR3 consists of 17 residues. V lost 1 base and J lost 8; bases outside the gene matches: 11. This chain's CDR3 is CASSIGRGQGASSGYTF. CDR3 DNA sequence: TGTGCCAGTAGTATAGGAAGGGGACAGGGGGCGTCGAGCGGCTACACCTTC. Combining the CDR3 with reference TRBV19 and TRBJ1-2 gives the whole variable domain DGGITQSPKYLFRKEGQNVTLSCEQNLNHDAMYWYRQDPGQGLRLIYYSQIVNDFQKGDIAEGYSVSREKKESFPLTVTSAQKNPTAFYLCASSIGRGQGASSGYTFGSGTRLTVV.

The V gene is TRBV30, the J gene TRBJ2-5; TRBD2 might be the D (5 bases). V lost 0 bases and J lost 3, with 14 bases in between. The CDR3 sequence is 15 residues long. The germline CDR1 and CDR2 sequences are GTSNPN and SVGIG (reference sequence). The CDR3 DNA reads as TGTGCCTGGAGTGTACGGGGTCGGAAGGAAGAGACCCAGTACTTC. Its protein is CAWSVRGRKEETQYF.